This T cell receptor beta chain was observed in a study of shared clonotypes between healthy human individuals. Sequencing used immunoSEQ multiplex PCR; TCRdb keeps in-frame clones, though not all of them. The table records roughly 2,000,000 clones, approximately 92% of them present only once. Cells designated naive CD8 were CD45RO-negative and were positively selected for CCR7, with terminally differentiated effector memory CD45RA+ cells excluded. Sequencing was performed on naive CD8+ T cells from PBMCs. The sequence was collected from a man in his late teens or twenties in good health. Some clones in this sample may be carry-over from other donors' samples.

The CDR3 is CASGDYEQYF. CDR3 in DNA: TGTGCCAGCGGCGACTACGAGCAGTACTTC. The chain is built from TRBV28 and TRBJ2-7; D gene uncertain. V shed 8 bases and J shed 3 bases, with 5 bases lying between them. Germline V lookup: CDR1 MDHEN, CDR2 SYDVKM. The CDR3 consists of 10 residues.